This T cell receptor (beta chain) was identified in a study of blood T cells in healthy people across ages. Together with a sample-barcoded 5' primer, a J-beta primer mix was included in a second PCR lasting 7 to 11 cycles. Each CDR3 protein gets one entry after TCRdb re-called the 5' RACE reads with MiXCR. The table records 1.4 million to 1.5 million distinct CDR3 sequences, around two fifths of them present only once. CDR3 size: 14 residues. V shed 4 bases, J shed 8 bases, and the junction held 10 bases outside the gene matches. Germline CDR1 LGHDT, CDR2 YNNKEL (reference sequence). The chain couples TRBV3-1 to TRBJ1-2; 7 nucleotides agree with TRBD1. The source material was blood. This clonotype was obtained from a woman between 18 and 29 years old in good health. The CDR3 bases are TGTGCCAGCAGCCTTGTGGGACAGACGGGAGGCTACACCTTC. Its translation: CASSLVGQTGGYTF.